This TCR beta chain was captured in a study of T cell responses to AZD1222 COVID-19 vaccine. Sequencing used immunoSEQ multiplex PCR; TCRdb keeps in-frame clones, though not all of them. The data contain tens of thousands of clones, under 85% of them seen just once; the ten biggest clones take up over 40%. V lost 4 bases and J 0 bases, leaving 12 bases between the germline ends. The V gene's germline CDR1 is SGHAT and CDR2 FQNNGV. The CDR3 runs 15 residues. This chain joins TRBV11-2 and TRBJ1-1, with unresolved D. Here the sequenced sample was peripheral blood, taken on day 0 of AZD1222 vaccination. The receptor's source is an adult in good health. The CDR3 DNA sequence: TGTGCCAGCAGCTCCCGAGGCGGTTTGAACACTGAAGCTTTCTTT. It encodes CASSSRGGLNTEAFF.